One and the same sample provided the 22 T cell receptor beta chains below, sequenced in a study of vaccination effects on CD4 cells after COVID-19. Libraries were prepared by immunoSEQ multiplex PCR; TCRdb keeps only in-frame clonotypes and omits some of them. This table has 20,000 to 25,000 clones, roughly three quarters appearing once. These receptors' antigens are unknown. Prior to sequencing, the ViraFEST assay stimulated PBMC with viral peptide pools, which expanded the antigen-specific CD4+ T cells. Subsequent to less than 13 days of culture, CD4+ T cells were isolated. Every participant took two doses of the BNT162b2 or mRNA-1273 vaccine. The sample consisted of CD4+ T cells from PBMCs cultured with HCoV-229E spike peptides, taken after COVID-19 vaccination. The origin of the receptors is a human donor who received a COVID-19 vaccine.

This clone was counted between two and nine times. This chain joins TRBV5-1 and TRBJ2-1, with a weak D call TRBD1 (6 bases). Per the germline V gene, CDR1 is SGHRS and CDR2 is YFSETQ. CDR3 length: 14 residues. The ends were cut back, 0 bases at V and 4 bases at J, with 8 bases in the middle. The CDR3 loop reads CASSLGDKYNEQFF. The CDR3 nucleotides read TGCGCCAGCAGCTTGGGGGACAAATACAATGAGCAGTTCTTC.

This chain joins TRBV14 and TRBJ2-1, with 13 nucleotides matching TRBD2. This CDR3 comprises 16 residues. V was pared by 1 base and J by 3 bases, with 0 bases of the junction left unmatched. Germline CDR1 is SGHDN and CDR2 is FVKESK. Here the CDR3 DNA reads TGTGCCAGCAGCCAAGGGACTAGCGGGAGCTACAATGAGCAGTTCTTC. This translates into CASSQGTSGSYNEQFF. Full variable domain (rest looked up from reference TRBV14 and TRBJ2-1): EAGVTQFPSHSVIEKGQTVTLRCDPISGHDNLYWYRRVMGKEIKFLLHFVKESKQDESGMPNNRFLAERTGGTYSTLKVQPAELEDSGVYFCASSQGTSGSYNEQFFGPGTRLTVL.

The chain is built from TRBV9 and TRBJ1-1; D remains ambiguous. This CDR3 region has 13 residues. Per the germline V gene, CDR1 is SGDLS and CDR2 is YYNGEE. Between the trimmed V and J ends, which lost 0 bases and 7 bases, there was a span of 10 bases. The CDR3 nucleotides read TGTGCCAGCAGCGTAGGATCGTTTGATGAAGCTTTCTTT. It yields the protein CASSVGSFDEAFF.

The rearrangement joins TRBV5-1 to TRBJ2-7; D not resolved. The CDR3 contains 16 residues. The germline gives CDR1 SGHRS, CDR2 YFSETQ. The ends were cut back, 1 base at V and 2 bases at J, with 16 bases in the middle. The CDR3 DNA reads as TGCGCCAGCAGCTTGCCCTCGTCAGGTGGAACCTACGAGCAGTACTTC. Translated: CASSLPSSGGTYEQYF.

The chain has TRBV24-1 and TRBJ2-7; 12 bases are a match to TRBD2. CDR1 is KGHDR and CDR2 is SFDVKD in the germline V gene. This CDR3 has 15 amino acids. J lost 4 bases, V lost 3 bases, and 3 bases had no gene match. The CDR3 here is CATSDPSGGAYEQYF. The CDR3 DNA is TGTGCCACCAGTGATCCTAGCGGGGGGGCGTACGAGCAGTACTTC.

CDR3 sequence reads: CAISDPGTGGSYEQYF. CDR3 bases: TGTGCCATCAGTGATCCCGGGACAGGGGGCTCCTACGAGCAGTACTTC. This sequence joins TRBV10-3 and TRBJ2-7; TRBD1 aligns across 11 bases. The CDR3 runs 16 residues. After removal of 3 bases from V and 0 bases from J, the junction contained 4 bases not matched to a gene. Germline CDR1 and CDR2: ENHRY and SYGVKD.

This clone has only a few counts. The chain is built from TRBV5-1 and TRBJ1-1, with 7 positions matching TRBD1. CDR3 length: 15 amino acids. V dropped 3 bases and J dropped 0; count of bases not matched to a gene: 5. Per germline, CDR1 SGHRS and CDR2 YFSETQ. This CDR3 is CASSWGTVVNTEAFF. CDR3 coding DNA: TGCGCCAGCAGCTGGGGGACAGTTGTGAACACTGAAGCTTTCTTT.

The V and J genes are TRBV3-1 (or the pseudogene TRBV3-2) and TRBJ1-3; the D is unclear. CDR1 is LGHDT, CDR2 YNNKEL, per germline (reference sequence). Trimming pared 1 base from V and 0 bases from J, leaving 13 bases between. There are 17 residues in the CDR3. CDR3 loop: CASSQVFVQPSGNTIYF. In DNA form, the CDR3 reads TGTGCCAGCAGCCAAGTTTTCGTTCAGCCCTCTGGAAACACCATATATTTT.

V gene TRBV5-1 combines with J gene TRBJ1-1, with TRBD1 matching over 7 bases. The germline V gene has CDR1 SGHRS and CDR2 YFSETQ. The CDR3 consists of 14 residues. The J segment lost 1 base and the V segment lost 4 bases, leaving 4 bases of the junction unmatched. The CDR3 is CASSPGQQNTEAFF. CDR3 bases: TGCGCCAGCAGCCCGGGACAGCAGAACACTGAAGCTTTCTTT.

The genes are TRBV9 and TRBJ2-7; D perhaps matches TRBD1 (6 bases). The CDR3 runs to 14 residues. Germline CDR1 reads SGDLS; CDR2 reads YYNGEE. Trimming stripped 0 bases from V and 2 bases from J, with 9 bases between. The CDR3 spells CASSVGQATYEQYF. CDR3 in DNA: TGTGCCAGCAGCGTAGGACAGGCGACCTACGAGCAGTACTTC.

V and J are TRBV5-8 and TRBJ2-5, with D possibly being TRBD1 (5 bases). V lost 0 bases and J lost 5, with 11 bases in between. Germline-derived CDR1 and CDR2 are SGHTS and YDEGEE. The CDR3 covers 14 residues. For the CDR3, the DNA is TGTGCCAGCAGCTTGGGACAGTTCGGGGAGACCCAGTACTTC. Translation gives CASSLGQFGETQYF.

By its share, this clone is medium-sized. J is TRBJ1-1 and V is TRBV5-4, with unresolved D. Looked up from germline, CDR1 is SGHNT and CDR2 is YYREEE (reference sequence). Trimming cost V 7 bases and J 1 base, with 5 bases left between them. This CDR3 comprises 11 residues. The CDR3 is CASSSNTEAFF. DNA of the CDR3: TGTGCCAGCTCTTCGAACACTGAAGCTTTCTTT.

V and J are TRBV9 and TRBJ1-6; D not resolved. Germline V gene lookup returns CDR1 SGDLS and CDR2 YYNGEE. The CDR3 is 14 residues long. Trimming removed 0 bases at V and 7 bases at J, with 8 bases between. DNA of the CDR3: TGTGCCAGCAGCGTAGAACGCCTCAATTCACCCCTCCACTTT. This encodes CASSVERLNSPLHF.

The chain couples TRBV5-1 to TRBJ1-2; 10 bases map to TRBD1. V lost 4 bases and J lost 7; bases outside the gene matches: 4. Germline V gene data show CDR1 as SGHRS and CDR2 as YFSETQ. The CDR3 contains 13 residues. The CDR3 DNA reads as TGCGCCAGCAGCCCCCGGGACAGGGGTGGCTACACCTTC. Translating it yields CASSPRDRGGYTF.

V gene TRBV10-3 combines with J gene TRBJ1-1, with 7 bases matching TRBD1. V shed 2 bases, J shed 1 base, and the junction held 10 bases outside the gene matches. This CDR3 has 17 amino acids. Germline V gene lookup returns CDR1 ENHRY and CDR2 SYGVKD. CDR3 residues: CAISETELGQRNTEAFF. The CDR3 coding sequence is TGTGCCATCAGTGAGACTGAACTGGGACAGCGGAACACTGAAGCTTTCTTT.

The chain is built from TRBV2 and TRBJ1-4; D unclear. The CDR3 has 11 residues. Germline V gene lookup returns CDR1 SNHLY and CDR2 FYNNEI. V shed 5 bases and J shed 7 bases, with 5 bases lying between them. In nucleotides, the CDR3 is TGTGCCAGCAGTTTCATTGAAAAACTGTTTTTT. This encodes CASSFIEKLFF.

In this sample, this clone turned up a few times. The chain combines TRBV7-2 with TRBJ1-6; perhaps TRBD1 as D (6 bases). Germline V gene lookup returns CDR1 SGHTA and CDR2 FQGNSA. The CDR3 has 12 amino acids. The V and J ends lost 5 bases and 13 bases respectively, with 12 bases between them. This CDR3 is CASSPYDRPLHF. The CDR3 DNA follows: TGTGCCAGCAGCCCTTATGACAGGCCCCTCCACTTT.

The V gene is TRBV6-5, the J gene TRBJ2-7; D might be TRBD1 or TRBD2, each matching 6 bases. V was clipped by 6 bases and J by 7 bases, with 19 bases between them. CDR1 is MNHEY and CDR2 is SVGAGI in the germline V gene. The CDR3 covers 14 residues. The CDR3: CASRVQGPGGEQYF. CDR3 in DNA: TGTGCCAGCAGGGTACAGGGCCCTGGGGGGGAGCAGTACTTC.

This chain joins TRBV3-1 (or the pseudogene TRBV3-2) and TRBJ1-6, with D possibly TRBD1 on 5 matching bases. V dropped 7 bases and J dropped 7 bases, with 14 bases sitting between them. This CDR3 region has 14 residues. Per germline, CDR1 LGHDT and CDR2 YNNKEL (reference sequence). The CDR3 coding sequence is TGTGCCAGCACCCGAGAGGGGAAGAATTCACCCCTCCACTTT. Amino acid sequence: CASTREGKNSPLHF.

This clone was seen only a few times. The same CDR3 is also encoded by other DNA sequences in this sample. J is TRBJ2-1 and V is TRBV10-3, with a possible D match to TRBD2 (6 bases). This CDR3 has 12 residues. The germline gives CDR1 ENHRY, CDR2 SYGVKD. CDR3 bases: TGTGCGGCCGGGACTGCATACAATGAGCAGTTCTTC. Translated, it gives CAAGTAYNEQFF.

The V and J genes are TRBV5-4 and TRBJ2-5; TRBD2 matches 9 bases. The V gene's germline CDR1 is SGHNT and CDR2 YYREEE (reference sequence). The CDR3 runs to 16 residues. Losses at the gene ends were 5 bases for V and 4 bases for J; bases not matched to a gene: 12. CDR3 amino acids: CASSQASGAGRETQYF. The CDR3 DNA sequence: TGTGCCAGCAGTCAAGCTAGCGGGGCGGGAAGAGAGACCCAGTACTTC.

The CDR3 nucleotides are TGTGCCAGCACCGACGAGGGGGTCCACGAGCAGTACTTC. It codes for CASTDEGVHEQYF. The V and J genes are TRBV7-9 and TRBJ2-7, with D perhaps matching TRBD1 (6 bases). CDR3 length equals 13 residues. Per germline, CDR1 SEHNR and CDR2 FQNEAQ (reference sequence). Deletions cut 7 bases from V and 5 bases from J, with 15 bases between.